These 27 T cell receptor beta chains were all obtained from the same sample, sequenced in a study of blood T cell repertoires in COVID-19. The table came from immunoSEQ multiplex PCR; TCRdb's copy has only in-frame clones and leaves some out. The sample has around 190,000 clones, roughly 77% seen once; the top ten hold 6.5% to 7%. The source material was peripheral blood. These TCRs come from a man between 65 and 80 years old with active or convalescent COVID-19.

The J gene is TRBJ1-6, the V gene TRBV7-2; D might be TRBD1 (5 bases). Germline lookup yields CDR1 SGHTA and CDR2 FQGNSA. This CDR3 is 14 amino acids long. V was pared by 7 bases and J by 4 bases, with 11 bases between. CDR3 DNA: TGTGCCAGCACCCCCCAGGGTTATAATTCACCCCTCCACTTT. Translated: CASTPQGYNSPLHF.

This clone showed up just a few times. This sequence joins TRBV6-5 and TRBJ1-4; the D gene is possibly TRBD1 (6 bases). The CDR3 runs to 13 residues. V was trimmed by 6 bases and J by 6 bases, leaving 11 bases between them. CDR1 and CDR2 from the germline V gene are MNHEY and SVGAGI. The CDR3 is CASRTNRDEKLFF. CDR3 sequence (DNA): TGTGCCAGCAGAACCAACAGGGATGAAAAACTGTTTTTT.

This clone was counted only a few times. V usage is TRBV5-1 and J usage is TRBJ2-5; D gene uncertain. Germline-derived CDR1 and CDR2 are SGHRS and YFSETQ. Trimming pared 4 bases from V and 2 bases from J, leaving 15 bases between. The CDR3 has 15 residues. CDR3 bases: TGCGCCAGCAGCCTCCCCTGGGCTACACAAGAGACCCAGTACTTC. The encoded protein is CASSLPWATQETQYF.

The chain links TRBV5-1 to TRBJ2-7; possible D gene TRBD2, 7 bases. CDR1 and CDR2 (germline): SGHRS, YFSETQ. V was cut by 1 base and J by 4 bases, with 18 bases left in between. There are 16 residues in the CDR3. The CDR3 region is CASSLMGGRREYEQYF. The CDR3 nucleotides read TGCGCCAGCAGCTTGATGGGGGGGCGCAGGGAATACGAGCAGTACTTC. The full variable domain, completed using reference TRBV5-1 and TRBJ2-7, is KAGVTQTPRYLIKTRGQQVTLSCSPISGHRSVSWYQQTPGQGLQFLFEYFSETQRNKGNFPGRFSGRQFSNSRSEMNVSTLELGDSALYLCASSLMGGRREYEQYFGPGTRLTVT.

The CDR3 loop is CASSQGRGGRKLFF. The CDR3 coding sequence is TGTGCCAGCAGCCAGGGGCGGGGGGGCCGGAAGCTGTTTTTT. V usage is TRBV3-1 (or the pseudogene TRBV3-2) and J usage is TRBJ2-2, with 9 nucleotides matching TRBD2. The J segment lost 12 bases and the V segment lost 3 bases, leaving 8 bases of the junction unmatched. Germline CDR1 LGHDT, CDR2 YNNKEL (reference sequence). The CDR3 loop spans 14 amino acids.

The chain combines TRBV5-4 with TRBJ2-1, with 9 nucleotides matching TRBD1. CDR1 SGHNT and CDR2 YYREEE come from the germline V gene (reference sequence). The CDR3 loop spans 16 amino acids. V dropped 5 bases and J dropped 2; count of bases not matched to a gene: 8. The CDR3 here is CASSTTGTGTYNEQFF. In nucleotides, the CDR3 is TGTGCCAGCAGTACTACCGGGACAGGGACCTACAATGAGCAGTTCTTC.

The genes are TRBV14 and TRBJ1-3; D is ambiguous. The CDR3 runs 13 residues. Trimming shortened V by 4 bases and J by 1 base, and 5 bases separated the two germline ends. Germline V gene lookup returns CDR1 SGHDN and CDR2 FVKESK. The CDR3, as DNA: TGTGCCAGCAGCCGCGGTTCTGGAAACACCATATATTTT. Residues: CASSRGSGNTIYF. Variable domain in full (rest from reference TRBV14 and TRBJ1-3): EAGVTQFPSHSVIEKGQTVTLRCDPISGHDNLYWYRRVMGKEIKFLLHFVKESKQDESGMPNNRFLAERTGGTYSTLKVQPAELEDSGVYFCASSRGSGNTIYFGEGSWLTVV.

This chain uses TRBV6-6 with TRBJ1-2; weak D call: TRBD1 (6 bases). Germline values: CDR1 MNHNY, CDR2 SVGAGI (reference sequence). The ends were cut back, 8 bases at V and 7 bases at J, with 14 bases in the middle. This CDR3 comprises 12 residues. CDR3 loop: CASGGTVSGYTF. CDR3 DNA sequence: TGTGCCAGCGGGGGCACGGTCTCTGGCTACACCTTC.

This chain joins TRBV27 and TRBJ1-5; 9 positions agree with TRBD1. The CDR3 is 16 residues long. Germline lookup yields CDR1 MNHEY and CDR2 SMNVEV (reference sequence). V lost 5 bases and J lost 4; bases outside the gene matches: 9. The CDR3 is CASSPKTGGRNQPQHF. The DNA of the CDR3 is TGTGCCAGCAGTCCGAAGACAGGGGGTAGGAATCAGCCCCAGCATTTT.

The chain joins TRBV4-2 to TRBJ1-1; 7 bases fit TRBD1. V lost 7 bases to trimming and J lost 3 bases; unmatched junction nucleotides: 5. This CDR3 spans 13 amino acids. Germline lookup yields CDR1 LGHNA and CDR2 YNFKEQ. The CDR3, as DNA: TGTGCCAGCACAACAGGGGTAGACACTGAAGCTTTCTTT. Protein product: CASTTGVDTEAFF.

The chain combines TRBV10-2 with TRBJ1-1; 11 nucleotides align to TRBD1. Germline values: CDR1 WSHSY, CDR2 SAAADI. The CDR3 consists of 14 residues. Trimming at V came to 11 bases and at J to 7 bases, leaving 12 bases not matched to a gene. In DNA form, the CDR3 reads TGCGCCGGCTCCGGGACAGGGGGGCTCGGTGAAGCTTTCTTT. It encodes CAGSGTGGLGEAFF.

The chain links TRBV18 to TRBJ1-5, with 8 bases lining up with TRBD1. V lost 3 bases and J lost 4; bases outside the gene matches: 2. Germline values: CDR1 KGHSH, CDR2 LQKENI. The CDR3 is 14 amino acids. CDR3 coding DNA: TGTGCCAGCTCACCGGGACAGGTAAATCAGCCCCAGCATTTT. It codes for CASSPGQVNQPQHF.

The chain recombines TRBV3-1 (or the pseudogene TRBV3-2) with TRBJ2-7; D is perhaps TRBD1 (5 bases). Germline V gene data show CDR1 as LGHDT and CDR2 as YNNKEL (reference sequence). CDR3 length: 13 residues. Between the trimmed V and J ends, which lost 3 bases and 5 bases, there was a span of 11 bases. The DNA for the CDR3 is TGTGCCAGCAGCCATCCTAGGACAAACGAGCAGTACTTC. This gives the protein CASSHPRTNEQYF.

This clone was picked up one time. Here the CDR3 DNA reads TGTGCCAGCAGCCAAGAGGACAGGGGTTACAATGAGCAGTTCTTC. Encoded protein: CASSQEDRGYNEQFF. This chain links TRBV3-1 (or the pseudogene TRBV3-2) with TRBJ2-1, with TRBD1 identical over 9 bases. This CDR3 comprises 15 residues. The ends lost 0 bases at V and 4 bases at J; junction bases unmatched: 1. Germline CDR1 is LGHDT and CDR2 is YNNKEL (reference sequence).

J is TRBJ2-7 and V is TRBV5-4; D unclear. V lost 4 bases and J lost 3, with 14 bases in between. The CDR3 totals 14 residues. Germline-derived CDR1 and CDR2 are SGHNT and YYREEE (reference sequence). The CDR3 loop reads CASSPDSANYEQYF. Here the CDR3 DNA reads TGTGCCAGCAGCCCAGACTCGGCCAACTACGAGCAGTACTTC.

This clone was recorded a few times. The CDR3 DNA reads TGTGCCAGCAGCGTAGCCCCTGCGGCTGCCCCGGAGTTCTTC. Translating gives CASSVAPAAAPEFF. This chain links TRBV9 with TRBJ2-1; D ambiguous. This CDR3 contains 14 residues. V was shortened by 0 bases and J by 14 bases, with 18 bases between the two germline ends. Germline loops: CDR1 SGDLS, CDR2 YYNGEE.

This chain connects TRBV12-3 or TRBV12-4 to TRBJ1-1; tentative D call: TRBD1 (5 bases). Trimming removed 8 bases at V and 12 bases at J, with 22 bases between. CDR3 length equals 13 residues. The CDR3 bases are TGTGCCAGCTCTAAGTCTTACCAGGGTTTTTCTTTCTTT. Its translation is CASSKSYQGFSFF.

CDR3 loop: CASSSTRTSGGAYEQFF. In DNA form, the CDR3 reads TGTGCCAGCAGCAGTACGAGGACTAGCGGGGGGGCATATGAGCAGTTCTTC. This chain connects TRBV27 to TRBJ2-1; 15 bases are a match to TRBD2. CDR1 MNHEY and CDR2 SMNVEV come from the germline V gene (reference sequence). The CDR3 has 17 residues. Germline trimming cut 6 bases from V and 8 bases from J; bases unmatched to any gene: 11.

This chain uses TRBV7-7 with TRBJ2-2, with D perhaps TRBD2 (5 bases). V was trimmed by 5 bases and J by 5 bases, leaving 18 bases between them. The CDR3 length is 16 residues. Germline V gives CDR1 SSHAT, CDR2 FNYEAQ (reference sequence). The CDR3 DNA follows: TGTGCCAGCAGCCCAGGAATCGGGAAAGGGACCGGGGAGCTGTTTTTT. Translated, it gives CASSPGIGKGTGELFF.

In DNA form, the CDR3 reads TGTGCCAGCAGTACGAGGACAGGGTTGAATTCACCCCTCCACTTT. Amino acid sequence: CASSTRTGLNSPLHF. The V call is TRBV6-5, the J call TRBJ1-6; 8 bases match TRBD1. Looked up from germline, CDR1 is MNHEY and CDR2 is SVGAGI. The CDR3 covers 15 residues. Losses at the gene ends were 5 bases for V and 7 bases for J; bases not matched to a gene: 7.

The CDR3 loop is CAILRRGGLEQYF. Written as DNA, the CDR3 is TGTGCCATCCTCCGGCGGGGAGGCCTAGAGCAGTACTTC. This chain connects TRBV12-3 or TRBV12-4 to TRBJ2-7, with D possibly matching TRBD2 (6 bases). This CDR3 has 13 amino acids. V was trimmed by 10 bases and J by 7 bases, leaving 20 bases between them.

The genes are TRBV6-2 or TRBV6-3 and TRBJ2-1, with TRBD1 matching over 7 bases. CDR1 MNHEY and CDR2 SVGEGT come from the germline V gene. With V trimmed by 5 bases and J by 4 bases, 2 bases remained unmatched. This CDR3 region has 13 residues. This chain's CDR3 is CASSPGQYNEQFF. CDR3 DNA sequence: TGTGCCAGCAGTCCGGGACAGTACAATGAGCAGTTCTTC.

This clone has at least ten counts. This chain uses TRBV27 with TRBJ2-3; a possible D gene is TRBD1 (5 bases). There are 15 residues in the CDR3. V was shortened by 3 bases and J by 2 bases, with 12 bases between the two germline ends. Germline lookup yields CDR1 MNHEY and CDR2 SMNVEV (reference sequence). This chain's CDR3 is CASSFRDHFTDTQYF. The DNA for the CDR3 is TGTGCCAGCAGTTTCAGGGATCACTTCACAGATACGCAGTATTTT.

The rearrangement uses TRBV5-1 and TRBJ2-3, with TRBD1 matching 8 bases. V trimming: 0 bases; J trimming: 3 bases; junction bases outside the gene matches: 6. CDR1 is SGHRS, CDR2 YFSETQ, per germline. CDR3 length: 16 amino acids. In nucleotides, the CDR3 is TGCGCCAGCAGCTTGGCTCGGACAGGGATGACAGATACGCAGTATTTT. Protein product: CASSLARTGMTDTQYF.

The gene calls are TRBV16 and TRBJ1-3; D perhaps matches TRBD1 (6 bases). This CDR3 contains 15 residues. The V end lost 0 bases, the J end lost 2 bases, and 8 bases lay between the germline ends. Germline CDR1 and CDR2: KGHSY and FQNENV. DNA for the CDR3: TGTGCCAGCAGCCAATCCGCAGGGGCTGGAAACACCATATATTTT. Translated, it gives CASSQSAGAGNTIYF.

In its sample, this clone was seen many times. The chain has TRBV12-3 or TRBV12-4 and TRBJ1-2; D uncertain. The CDR3 runs 13 residues. The V end was cut by 5 bases, the J end by 6 bases, with 13 bases between. The CDR3, as DNA: TGTGCCAGCAGTCTTAAAACAGTGGATGGCTACACCTTC. It specifies CASSLKTVDGYTF.

This clone was counted many times. This rearrangement joins TRBV2 to TRBJ1-5; D uncertain. This CDR3 has 13 residues. The V gene's germline CDR1 is SNHLY and CDR2 FYNNEI. Trimming removed 5 bases at V and 3 bases at J, with 8 bases between. The CDR3 region has the DNA TGTGCCAGCAGTTTTTGGGCCAATCAGCCCCAGCATTTT. Its translation: CASSFWANQPQHF.